A single sample is the source of the 30 T cell receptor beta chains below, sequenced in a study of T cells in Graves' hyperthyroidism and ophthalmopathy. Researchers took RNA transcripts and amplified the TCR beta CDR3 regions from them. A set of HTBI primers served as the primers for a first-round RT-PCR of the TCR CDR3. TCRdb reprocessed the multiplex PCR reads with MiXCR, giving one entry per CDR3 protein. The sample consists of approximately 610,000 distinct CDR3 sequences, approximately 14% of them appearing once. Source material: blood. The receptors shown here come from a woman in her thirties or forties with Graves' ophthalmopathy.

This clonotype was picked up many times. The rearrangement links TRBV27 to TRBJ1-6; 7 nucleotides align to TRBD1. The germline CDR1 and CDR2 sequences are MNHEY and SMNVEV (reference sequence). V gave up 6 bases and J gave up 0 bases; unmatched junction bases: 8. The CDR3 is 17 amino acids. The CDR3 here is CASSPGTDSSYNSPLHF. The CDR3 DNA reads TGTGCCAGCAGCCCGGGGACAGATAGCTCCTATAATTCACCCCTCCACTTT.

This clonotype was seen many times. J is TRBJ1-5 and V is TRBV5-6, with 7 bases fitting TRBD1. Germline V lookup: CDR1 SGHDT, CDR2 YYEEEE. This CDR3 comprises 15 residues. Trimming removed 2 bases from V and 4 bases from J; junction bases left unmatched: 6. CDR3 DNA: TGTGCCAGCAGCTTTCAGGCAGGGGGAAATCAGCCCCAGCATTTT. It specifies CASSFQAGGNQPQHF.

On this clonotype itself: The junction and the germline gene differ at one end; a read error may be behind it. V is TRBV6-1 and J is TRBJ1-5; the D gene is possibly TRBD1 (5 bases). CDR3 size: 15 residues. CDR1 MNHNS and CDR2 SASEGT come from the germline V gene. CDR3 DNA: TGTGCCAGCAGCCTAGGGACGGCTAGCGATCAGCCCCAGCATTTT. Protein: CASSLGTASDQPQHF.

The chain has TRBV7-6 and TRBJ2-2, with D perhaps assigned TRBD1 or TRBD2 (5 bases each). V was pared by 3 bases and J by 5 bases, with 7 bases between. Germline values: CDR1 SGHVS, CDR2 FNYEAQ. The CDR3 consists of 13 residues. This CDR3 reads CASSFGTTGELFF. CDR3 nucleotides: TGTGCCAGCAGCTTTGGGACGACCGGGGAGCTGTTTTTT.

This clonotype appeared many times. The V gene is TRBV28, the J gene TRBJ2-7; 7 nucleotides line up with TRBD2. Germline V gene data show CDR1 as MDHEN and CDR2 as SYDVKM. The CDR3 has 16 residues. J was trimmed by 2 bases and V by 5 bases; bases with no gene match: 12. CDR3 amino acids: CASSPTTPSGTYEQYF. CDR3 DNA sequence: TGTGCCAGCAGTCCCACCACCCCTAGCGGAACCTACGAGCAGTACTTC.

This clonotype was picked up a small number of times. The chain joins TRBV7-2 to TRBJ1-1, with D possibly TRBD1 on 6 matching bases. Germline CDR1 reads SGHTA; CDR2 reads FQGNSA. The CDR3 is made up of 13 amino acids. The V gene lost 5 bases and the J gene lost 5 bases, with 12 bases spanning the gap. In DNA, the CDR3 is TGTGCCAGCAGCGTCACAGGGATGACTGAAGCTTTCTTT. Translating gives CASSVTGMTEAFF.

This clonotype was seen ten or more times. The J gene is TRBJ1-1, the V gene TRBV11-3, with D possibly being TRBD1 (5 bases). This CDR3 region has 13 residues. The germline gives CDR1 SGHNT, CDR2 YENEEA. The V and J ends lost 2 bases and 6 bases respectively, with 10 bases between them. CDR3 amino acids: CASSLPGTAEAFF. DNA for the CDR3: TGTGCCAGCAGCTTACCGGGGACCGCTGAAGCTTTCTTT.

At least ten counts were recorded for this clonotype. The chain employs TRBV20-1 and TRBJ1-3; possible D gene TRBD1, 6 bases. V was trimmed by 5 bases and J by 0 bases, leaving 8 bases between them. The CDR3 length is 13 residues. Germline CDR1 reads DFQATT; CDR2 reads SNEGSKA (reference sequence). CDR3 residues: CSAPDSSGNTIYF. CDR3 coding DNA: TGCAGTGCTCCGGACAGCTCTGGAAACACCATATATTTT.

V and J are TRBV5-1 and TRBJ1-1; 9 positions agree with TRBD1. The V and J ends lost 3 bases and 5 bases, in that order; junction bases with no gene match: 8. CDR3 length: 15 amino acids. Germline CDR1 is SGHRS and CDR2 is YFSETQ. The CDR3 sequence: CASSSANRGRTEAFF. The CDR3 region has the DNA TGCGCCAGCAGCTCAGCTAACAGGGGGCGTACTGAAGCTTTCTTT.

Many counts were recorded for this clonotype. This sequence joins TRBV6-2 or TRBV6-3 and TRBJ1-3, with D maybe TRBD1 (6 bases). V lost 0 bases and J lost 0, with 9 bases in between. Germline values: CDR1 MNHEY, CDR2 SVGEGT. The CDR3 extends over 16 amino acids. Here the CDR3 DNA reads TGTGCCAGCAGTTACTCAAGGGGGAGCTCTGGAAACACCATATATTTT. This codes for CASSYSRGSSGNTIYF.

This clonotype was detected many times. This chain links TRBV6-1 with TRBJ1-6; D remains unclear. Germline V lookup: CDR1 MNHNS, CDR2 SASEGT. The CDR3 totals 12 residues. The ends were cut back, 5 bases at V and 6 bases at J, with 5 bases in the middle. This CDR3 reads CASSLGNSPLHF. DNA of the CDR3: TGTGCCAGCAGTCTGGGTAATTCACCCCTCCACTTT.

The V call is TRBV19, the J call TRBJ1-1, with TRBD1 as a possible D gene (6 bases). Trimming removed 6 bases from V and 8 bases from J, with 16 bases in between. Germline V lookup: CDR1 LNHDA, CDR2 SQIVND (reference sequence). The CDR3 consists of 13 residues. The CDR3 sequence: CASSETTGKEAFF. The CDR3 nucleotides read TGTGCCAGTAGCGAAACGACAGGTAAAGAAGCTTTCTTT.

This clonotype has a count of ten or more. The chain is built from TRBV28 and TRBJ2-2, with 9 positions matching TRBD2. The junction had 13 bases not matched to a gene; V was cut back by 6 bases and J by 5 bases. The CDR3 runs 17 residues. Germline values: CDR1 MDHEN, CDR2 SYDVKM. The CDR3, as DNA: TGTGCCAGCAGCCCCTCTTCTGCGGGAGGGCCTACCGGGGAGCTGTTTTTT. Amino acid sequence: CASSPSSAGGPTGELFF.

The rearrangement joins TRBV18 to TRBJ2-7, with TRBD1 matching over 8 bases. The length of the CDR3 is 14 residues. Germline lookup yields CDR1 KGHSH and CDR2 LQKENI. V lost 2 bases and J lost 7; bases outside the gene matches: 7. Here the CDR3 DNA reads TGTGCCAGCTCACCAAACGGCAGGGGGCGGGAGCAGTACTTC. Its translation is CASSPNGRGREQYF.

This clonotype was observed many times. The gene calls are TRBV7-3 and TRBJ1-2; no firm D call. The CDR3 contains 13 residues. Per germline, CDR1 SGHTA and CDR2 FQGTGA. Trimming took off 3 bases at V and 2 bases at J, with 7 bases between the two ends. The CDR3 here is CASSLDGNYGYTF. CDR3 nucleotides: TGTGCCAGCAGCTTGGACGGGAACTATGGCTACACCTTC.

V usage is TRBV6-4 and J usage is TRBJ2-2; 10 bases are a match to TRBD2. Trimming at V came to 6 bases and at J to 5 bases, leaving 12 bases not matched to a gene. The CDR3 is 17 residues long. Germline V gene data show CDR1 as MRHNA and CDR2 as SNTAGT. CDR3 protein: CASSLELAGVWTGELFF. The CDR3 nucleotides are TGTGCCAGCAGCCTGGAGCTAGCGGGAGTATGGACCGGGGAGCTGTTTTTT.

This clonotype showed up many times. V is TRBV28 and J is TRBJ2-7; 8 nucleotides agree with TRBD2. CDR1 and CDR2 (germline): MDHEN, SYDVKM. The CDR3 is 13 residues long. The CDR3 protein is CATNSGAPGEQYF. CDR3 nucleotide sequence: TGTGCTACCAATAGCGGGGCTCCTGGGGAGCAGTACTTC.

This clonotype was observed at least ten times. The chain recombines TRBV29-1 with TRBJ1-1; the match to TRBD1 covers 7 bases. Germline V CDR1 and CDR2: SQVTM, ANQGSEA. V was clipped by 7 bases and J by 0 bases; unmatched bases: 5. This CDR3 comprises 13 residues. In DNA form, the CDR3 reads TGCAGCGGGAAGGACAGGATGAACACTGAAGCTTTCTTT. Amino acids: CSGKDRMNTEAFF.

At least ten counts were recorded for this clonotype. This sequence joins TRBV7-2 and TRBJ1-1; a weak D match, TRBD1 (5 bases). The ends were cut back, 6 bases at V and 4 bases at J, with 12 bases in the middle. The CDR3 totals 13 residues. Germline CDR1 is SGHTA and CDR2 is FQGNSA. CDR3 sequence (DNA): TGTGCCAGCAGGAAAGGAAGGGGCACTGAAGCTTTCTTT. It specifies CASRKGRGTEAFF.

This clonotype was seen more than once but under ten times. The chain employs TRBV5-1 and TRBJ2-1, with D perhaps matching TRBD1 or TRBD2 (7 bases each). Germline loops: CDR1 SGHRS, CDR2 YFSETQ. Trimming took off 0 bases at V and 5 bases at J, with 15 bases between the two ends. The CDR3 runs to 16 residues. The CDR3 DNA reads as TGCGCCAGCAGCTTGGACAGGGGAGGGTTAGACAATGAGCAGTTCTTC. It encodes CASSLDRGGLDNEQFF. Using reference TRBV5-1 and TRBJ2-1 for the parts outside the CDR3, the full variable domain is KAGVTQTPRYLIKTRGQQVTLSCSPISGHRSVSWYQQTPGQGLQFLFEYFSETQRNKGNFPGRFSGRQFSNSRSEMNVSTLELGDSALYLCASSLDRGGLDNEQFFGPGTRLTVL.

The chain is built from TRBV7-2 and TRBJ1-6; 7 bases are shared with TRBD1. Germline loops: CDR1 SGHTA, CDR2 FQGNSA. Trimming cost V 4 bases and J 6 bases; bases outside gene matches: 6. The CDR3 length is 15 residues. Here the CDR3 DNA reads TGTGCCAGCAGCTCATCCGGGACAGTTAATTCACCCCTCCACTTT. Translated: CASSSSGTVNSPLHF.

This chain uses TRBV6-1 with TRBJ2-7; no clear D gene. Trimming took 4 bases from V and 0 from J, leaving 13 bases between them. The CDR3 spans 15 residues. CDR1 and CDR2 (germline): MNHNS, SASEGT. For the CDR3, the DNA is TGTGCCAGCAGTGCATCGGACGTCCCCTCCTACGAGCAGTACTTC. Encoded protein: CASSASDVPSYEQYF.

The rearrangement joins TRBV3-1 to TRBJ2-7; possibly TRBD1 for D (7 bases). Per germline, CDR1 LGHDT and CDR2 YNNKEL (reference sequence). The CDR3 totals 16 residues. Trimming shortened V by 1 base and J by 4 bases, and 17 bases separated the two germline ends. CDR3 sequence: CASSQGGARGTYEQYF. CDR3 bases: TGTGCCAGCAGCCAAGGCGGGGCCAGGGGGACGTACGAGCAGTACTTC.

Worth noting for this clonotype: At one of its ends the junction is not consistent with the germline gene, which may arise from a read error. The V gene is TRBV7-9, the J gene TRBJ1-1; D remains unclear. CDR3 length: 13 residues. Germline-derived CDR1 and CDR2 are SEHNR and FQNEAQ (reference sequence). The CDR3 sequence: CAGSLRGNTEAFF. The DNA of the CDR3 is TGTGCCGGCAGCTTACGAGGGAACACTGAAGCTTTCTTT.

This clonotype showed up many times. The chain couples TRBV9 to TRBJ1-3; D not resolved. Germline V CDR1 and CDR2: SGDLS, YYNGEE. This CDR3 is 13 amino acids long. V lost 0 bases and J 6 bases, leaving 7 bases between the germline ends. The CDR3 spells CASSVGDKNTIYF. CDR3 bases: TGTGCCAGCAGCGTAGGTGACAAAAACACCATATATTTT.

This clonotype showed up many times. This chain uses TRBV6-5 with TRBJ1-1; D not resolved. The CDR3 spans 13 residues. Germline CDR1 reads MNHEY; CDR2 reads SVGAGI. The V and J ends lost 0 bases and 8 bases respectively, with 10 bases between them. CDR3 nucleotides: TGTGCCAGCAGTTACTCCGGAGAGAAGGAAGCTTTCTTT. It specifies CASSYSGEKEAFF.

Ten or more counts support this clonotype. V usage is TRBV6-4 and J usage is TRBJ1-5, with 10 bases that match TRBD1. CDR3 length: 19 amino acids. Germline loops: CDR1 MRHNA, CDR2 SNTAGT. V shed 5 bases, J shed 0 bases, and the junction held 13 bases outside the gene matches. The CDR3 loop is CASSNISGTGAYSNQPQHF. The CDR3 nucleotides read TGTGCCAGCAGTAACATCTCCGGGACAGGGGCTTATAGCAATCAGCCCCAGCATTTT.

This clonotype was found many times. The rearrangement links TRBV10-3 to TRBJ2-7, with D possibly matching TRBD1 (6 bases). The CDR3 has 13 amino acids. Trimming stripped 3 bases from V and 7 bases from J, with 13 bases between. The germline V gene has CDR1 ENHRY and CDR2 SYGVKD. As DNA, the CDR3 is TGTGCCATCAGTGAAGGACAGCTTCAAGAGCAGTACTTC. Protein sequence: CAISEGQLQEQYF.

This clonotype has just a few counts. CDR3 DNA sequence: TGTGCCAGCAGTTACCCCGAAGGGGGAGCCTACGAGCAGTACTTC. Protein: CASSYPEGGAYEQYF. This chain joins TRBV6-2 or TRBV6-3 and TRBJ2-7, with D possibly being TRBD1 (6 bases). The CDR3 length is 15 residues. V shed 2 bases and J shed 2 bases, with 13 bases lying between them. Germline CDR1 is MNHEY and CDR2 is SVGEGT.

This clonotype was seen only a few times. This chain joins TRBV19 and TRBJ2-2; weak D call: TRBD2 (6 bases). The germline gives CDR1 LNHDA, CDR2 SQIVND (reference sequence). With 6 bases removed from V and 6 bases from J, the gap between germline ends came to 14 bases. This CDR3 has 14 residues. The CDR3 loop reads CASRQRVRAGELFF. The CDR3 coding sequence is TGTGCCAGTAGACAGCGGGTCAGGGCCGGGGAGCTGTTTTTT.